Sequencing of this T cell receptor beta chain was carried out in a study of shared clonotypes between healthy human individuals. Study summary: The composition of the donors was a couple of women and a few men aged 18 to 49. Overall study findings and caveats: Sharing of clonotypes among donors was expected to vary with sequencing depth. The naive CD4 repertoires of a handful of donors were compared, and about 5% of clonotypes were shared.

The V and J ends lost 1 base and 5 bases respectively, with 26 bases between them. The length of the CDR3 is 19 residues. The germline V gene encodes CDR1 SGHTA and CDR2 FQGNSA. In regard to this clone: No antigen is known for it.

Naive-designated CD8 cells lacked CD45RO, were positively enriched for CCR7, and omitted terminally differentiated effector memory CD45RA+ cells. Over several immunoSEQ plates, each subset's genomic DNA was distributed in even portions. TCRdb keeps only in-frame clones here, not all; method: immunoSEQ multiplex PCR. The repertoire has about 2 million clones, over 85% of them found once; the top ten carry less than 1.5%. The chain has TRBV7-2 and TRBJ1-1, with a weak D call TRBD1 (6 bases). Sequenced: naive CD8+ T cells sorted from blood. The source is a man between 18 and 35 years old in good health. The CDR3 loop is CASSLGPYALQGLRTEAFF. CDR3 DNA: TGTGCCAGCAGCTTAGGCCCTTATGCGCTACAGGGTCTAAGGACTGAAGCTTTCTTT.